These 13 T cell receptor beta chains were all obtained from the same sample, sequenced in a study of cytomegalovirus exposure and HLA in healthy donors. The PCR was carried out with 60 Vbeta primers and 13 Jbeta primers. Here immunoSEQ multiplex PCR was the method, and the copy in TCRdb shows in-frame clones only, minus some. This table holds 200,000 or so clones, about 83% found once. Sequenced material: PBMCs. The receptors originated from a girl aged 5-17 years in good health and CMV-seronegative.

The chain has TRBV6-6 and TRBJ2-3; the D gene is possibly TRBD1 (7 bases). The CDR3 runs to 16 residues. Trimming took off 5 bases at V and 6 bases at J, with 21 bases between the two ends. CDR1 is MNHNY, CDR2 SVGAGI, per germline (reference sequence). The CDR3 DNA follows: TGTGCCAGCAGTCCACAACAGGGGTGGGGGGTGGATACGCAGTATTTT. Amino acid sequence: CASSPQQGWGVDTQYF.

V gene TRBV28 combines with J gene TRBJ2-7; D uncertain. V lost 5 bases to trimming and J lost 4 bases, with 18 bases between them. Germline CDR1 and CDR2: MDHEN and SYDVKM. The length of the CDR3 is 15 residues. The CDR3, as DNA: TGTGCCAGCAGTATCTTAACCGGTCCTCTTTACGAGCAGTACTTC. It codes for CASSILTGPLYEQYF.

There are a few counts of this clone. The rearrangement links TRBV19 to TRBJ1-1, with TRBD1 identical over 7 bases. Germline V lookup: CDR1 LNHDA, CDR2 SQIVND (reference sequence). J gave up 4 bases and V 5 bases, and 1 base lay outside the gene matches. The CDR3 totals 12 residues. The CDR3 DNA reads TGTGCCAGTAGTGACAGGGTCACTGAAGCTTTCTTT. Encoded protein: CASSDRVTEAFF.

The gene calls are TRBV7-6 and TRBJ1-1; no firm D call. This CDR3 contains 14 residues. Trimming took off 6 bases at V and 6 bases at J, with 17 bases between the two ends. Germline V CDR1 and CDR2: SGHVS, FNYEAQ. The CDR3 nucleotides read TGTGCCAGCAGTCCCCGCGCGTCAATCGCTGAAGCTTTCTTT. Translating it yields CASSPRASIAEAFF.

The chain carries TRBV29-1 and TRBJ1-1; D is perhaps TRBD1 (6 bases). The length of the CDR3 is 13 residues. Per the germline V gene, CDR1 is SQVTM and CDR2 is ANQGSEA. The V end lost 8 bases, the J end lost 0 bases, and 13 bases lay between the germline ends. CDR3 region: CSPQGILNTEAFF. The DNA for the CDR3 is TGCAGCCCACAGGGCATTCTGAACACTGAAGCTTTCTTT.

This clone occurred once. The chain has TRBV7-2 and TRBJ1-3; 9 nucleotides line up with TRBD1. Germline V lookup: CDR1 SGHTA, CDR2 FQGNSA. The CDR3 totals 16 residues. With V trimmed by 4 bases and J by 5 bases, 9 bases remained unmatched. The CDR3 spells CASSSAGTGKRNTIYF. CDR3 bases: TGTGCCAGCAGCTCGGCCGGGACAGGGAAAAGAAACACCATATATTTT.

In this sample, this clone turned up a few times. This chain joins TRBV28 and TRBJ1-4, with D unclear. The CDR3 sequence is 16 residues long. The V gene lost 4 bases and the J gene lost 0 bases, with 12 bases spanning the gap. Germline values: CDR1 MDHEN, CDR2 SYDVKM. The CDR3 loop reads CASSSDWDPTNEKLFF. CDR3 DNA: TGTGCCAGCAGTTCGGACTGGGATCCAACTAATGAAAAACTGTTTTTT.

CDR3 sequence reads: CASSVGNGLMNTEAFF. CDR3 nucleotide sequence: TGTGCCAGCAGCGTAGGGAACGGACTTATGAACACTGAAGCTTTCTTT. J is TRBJ1-1 and V is TRBV9; D ambiguous. The CDR3 is made up of 16 amino acids. CDR1 is SGDLS, CDR2 YYNGEE, per germline. The V and J ends lost 0 bases and 0 bases respectively, with 12 bases between them.

Regarding this clone: The limits of the CDR3 on the DNA are not certain, so only TCRdb's listed CDR3 is given. V and J are TRBV6-1 and TRBJ1-2. The germline V gene has CDR1 MNHNS and CDR2 SASEGT. The length of the CDR3 is 13 amino acids, counting both ends. This CDR3 reads CASILGVDYGYTF.

The chain is built from TRBV4-3 and TRBJ2-2; 13 bases align to TRBD2. This CDR3 has 16 amino acids. J gave up 7 bases and V 4 bases, and 6 bases lay outside the gene matches. CDR1 and CDR2 (germline): LGHNA, YSLEER. CDR3 sequence: CASSPSLAGGNGELFF. CDR3 bases: TGCGCCAGCAGCCCTTCACTAGCGGGGGGGAACGGGGAGCTGTTTTTT.

J is TRBJ2-1 and V is TRBV13, with 7 positions matching TRBD2. V lost 8 bases and J lost 0; bases outside the gene matches: 4. CDR3 size: 14 residues. Germline values: CDR1 PRHDT, CDR2 FYEKMQ (reference sequence). The CDR3 loop reads CASRRGSSYNEQFF. The CDR3, as DNA: TGTGCCAGCCGGCGGGGGAGCTCCTACAATGAGCAGTTCTTC.

The gene calls are TRBV7-9 and TRBJ2-7, with a weak D call TRBD2 (6 bases). CDR3 size: 13 residues. Germline V gene data show CDR1 as SEHNR and CDR2 as FQNEAQ (reference sequence). V lost 2 bases to trimming and J lost 6 bases, with 11 bases between them. This CDR3 is CASSLPTSPEQYF. In DNA, the CDR3 is TGTGCCAGCAGCTTACCGACTAGTCCCGAGCAGTACTTC.

The chain couples TRBV19 to TRBJ2-1, with no clear D. The V gene's germline CDR1 is LNHDA and CDR2 SQIVND (reference sequence). The CDR3 totals 11 residues. With 5 bases removed from V and 6 bases from J, the gap between germline ends came to 5 bases. CDR3 nucleotide sequence: TGTGCCAGTAGTTTTCGCAATGAGCAGTTCTTC. Its protein product is CASSFRNEQFF.